Listed below are T cell receptor beta chains from one sample, sequenced in a study of T cells in Graves' hyperthyroidism and ophthalmopathy. Each CDR3 protein gets one entry after TCRdb re-called the multiplex PCR reads with MiXCR. The data contain fewer than 650,000 distinct CDR3 sequences, 11% to 15% of them singletons. The sample taken for sequencing was blood. Every receptor here comes from a woman younger than 35 with Graves' ophthalmopathy. Both conserved end residues are part of each CDR3. Fields, in order: CDR3 DNA, CDR3 protein, D gene, V gene, clone size, J gene. A D gene is named only where the DNA matches it firmly. A row's size may be missing; if present it is once, few, many or a size class.

CDR3nt: TGTGCCAGCAGTAGGGGACACACAGATACGCAGTATTTT
CDR3aa: CASSRGHTDTQYF
d_gene: -
v_gene: TRBV5-6
abundance: -
j_gene: TRBJ2-3

CDR3nt: TGTGCCAGCAGCCCGGCTAAAGCGGGAGGCTACGAGCAGTACTTC
CDR3aa: CASSPAKAGGYEQYF
d_gene: TRBD2
v_gene: TRBV7-8
abundance: few
j_gene: TRBJ2-7

CDR3nt: TGTGCCAGCTCACGATCCAGGGAGAACACCGGGGAGCTGTTTTTT
CDR3aa: CASSRSRENTGELFF
d_gene: -
v_gene: TRBV18
abundance: many
j_gene: TRBJ2-2

CDR3nt: TGTGCCTGGACGCTAAACACCGGGGAGCTGTTTTTT
CDR3aa: CAWTLNTGELFF
d_gene: -
v_gene: TRBV30
abundance: many
j_gene: TRBJ2-2

CDR3nt: TGTGCCAGCAGGTTCTTAGCGGGAGGATCCTACGAGCAGTACTTC
CDR3aa: CASRFLAGGSYEQYF
d_gene: TRBD2
v_gene: TRBV2
abundance: many
j_gene: TRBJ2-7

CDR3nt: TGTGCCAGCAGCTTAACTAGCGGGATTACCCACAATGAGCAGTTCTTC
CDR3aa: CASSLTSGITHNEQFF
d_gene: TRBD2
v_gene: TRBV11-2
abundance: many
j_gene: TRBJ2-1

CDR3nt: TGTGCCAGCCGTCGTGAATCCTACGAGCAGTACTTC
CDR3aa: CASRRESYEQYF
d_gene: -
v_gene: TRBV28
abundance: -
j_gene: TRBJ2-7

CDR3nt: TGTGCCAGCAGGACCGGGGGCAATCAGCCCCAGCATTTT
CDR3aa: CASRTGGNQPQHF
d_gene: -
v_gene: TRBV6-1
abundance: many
j_gene: TRBJ1-5

CDR3nt: TGCGCCAGCAGCCAAGAAGGGGGGAGGAGCGGGGATCAGTTCTTC
CDR3aa: CASSQEGGRSGDQFF
d_gene: -
v_gene: TRBV4-1
abundance: many
j_gene: TRBJ2-1

CDR3nt: TGTGCCAGCAGTTACCGGCCGGAAATGAACACTGAAGCTTTCTTT
CDR3aa: CASSYRPEMNTEAFF
d_gene: -
v_gene: TRBV6-5
abundance: many
j_gene: TRBJ1-1

CDR3nt: TGTGCCAGCAGTAGCGGGGCCTACTATCAGCCCCAGCATTTT
CDR3aa: CASSSGAYYQPQHF
d_gene: -
v_gene: TRBV6-1
abundance: many
j_gene: TRBJ1-5

CDR3nt: TGTGCCAGCAGCTTAGAGGGGACAGCCTACAATGAGCAGTTCTTC
CDR3aa: CASSLEGTAYNEQFF
d_gene: TRBD1
v_gene: TRBV11-2
abundance: many
j_gene: TRBJ2-1

CDR3nt: TGTGCCAGCATCCTCGGGGACGCCAGAGCCAAAAACATTCAGTACTTC
CDR3aa: CASILGDARAKNIQYF
d_gene: -
v_gene: TRBV7-9
abundance: few
j_gene: TRBJ2-4

CDR3nt: TGTGCCAGCAACCATCTTCGGGGTCAGGGTTCCAATCAGCCCCAGCATTTT
CDR3aa: CASNHLRGQGSNQPQHF
d_gene: -
v_gene: TRBV2
abundance: -
j_gene: TRBJ1-5

CDR3nt: TGCAGTGCTAGAGATAACCGAGCGGGTTCCTACAATGAGCAGTTCTTC
CDR3aa: CSARDNRAGSYNEQFF
d_gene: -
v_gene: TRBV20-1
abundance: many
j_gene: TRBJ2-1

CDR3nt: TGTGCCAGCAGCTTAACCCCGAGGGGGACTAGCGGGAGCAATGAGCAGTTCTTC
CDR3aa: CASSLTPRGTSGSNEQFF
d_gene: TRBD2
v_gene: TRBV7-3
abundance: many
j_gene: TRBJ2-1

CDR3nt: TGTGCCAGCAGTTTCGGACAGGGGGCAGGTGAGCAGTACTTC
CDR3aa: CASSFGQGAGEQYF
d_gene: TRBD1
v_gene: TRBV27
abundance: many
j_gene: TRBJ2-7

CDR3nt: TGTGCCAGCAGTACCACCGGGCCGCAATGGGCCATGAACACTGAAGCTTTCTTT
CDR3aa: CASSTTGPQWAMNTEAFF
d_gene: -
v_gene: TRBV12-3/TRBV12-4
abundance: many
j_gene: TRBJ1-1

CDR3nt: TGTGCCAGCAGCCAAGATCTTGGGGCCTCCGGTGAAGCTTTCTTT
CDR3aa: CASSQDLGASGEAFF
d_gene: -
v_gene: TRBV3-1
abundance: many
j_gene: TRBJ1-1

CDR3nt: TGTGCCAGCAGCCCCGGGGACAGGGCGTGGTTCTCTGGGGCCAACGTCCTGACTTTC
CDR3aa: CASSPGDRAWFSGANVLTF
d_gene: TRBD1
v_gene: TRBV7-9
abundance: -
j_gene: TRBJ2-6

CDR3nt: TGTGCCAGCAGTTTATCGGGACAGGTGAATCAGCCCCAGCATTTT
CDR3aa: CASSLSGQVNQPQHF
d_gene: TRBD1
v_gene: TRBV28
abundance: many
j_gene: TRBJ1-5

CDR3nt: TGTGCCAGCAAGGGATACGGGGGGTTTGCCTACAATGAGCAGTTCTTC
CDR3aa: CASKGYGGFAYNEQFF
d_gene: TRBD2
v_gene: TRBV6-1
abundance: -
j_gene: TRBJ2-1

CDR3nt: TGTGCCAGCAGCTCGGCGCCACGTGTGAACACTGAAGCTTTCTTT
CDR3aa: CASSSAPRVNTEAFF
d_gene: -
v_gene: TRBV7-2
abundance: many
j_gene: TRBJ1-1

CDR3nt: TGCAGTGCTAGAGAATTAGCGGGGGGGTTCTCCTACGAGCAGTACTTC
CDR3aa: CSARELAGGFSYEQYF
d_gene: TRBD2
v_gene: TRBV20-1
abundance: -
j_gene: TRBJ2-7

CDR3nt: TGTGCCAGTAGTAGATCGGGGGCAATTCAGCCCCAGCATTTT
CDR3aa: CASSRSGAIQPQHF
d_gene: -
v_gene: TRBV19
abundance: few
j_gene: TRBJ1-5

CDR3nt: TGTGCCAGCAGTCCGGGACAGGGTCATTTCGGGGAGCTGTTTTTT
CDR3aa: CASSPGQGHFGELFF
d_gene: TRBD1
v_gene: TRBV11-3
abundance: many
j_gene: TRBJ2-2

CDR3nt: TGTGCCAGCAGCTTAGGCAGGGAACGTAGTGAGACCCAGTACTTC
CDR3aa: CASSLGRERSETQYF
d_gene: -
v_gene: TRBV11-2
abundance: many
j_gene: TRBJ2-5

CDR3nt: TGTGCCAGCAGTTTGGCCGCCTCTGGGGCCAACGTCCTGACTTTC
CDR3aa: CASSLAASGANVLTF
d_gene: -
v_gene: TRBV28
abundance: many
j_gene: TRBJ2-6

CDR3nt: TGTGCCAGCAGCTCCTCGGCCGGGACTAGCGGGACGAGGGATACGCAGTATTTT
CDR3aa: CASSSSAGTSGTRDTQYF
d_gene: TRBD2
v_gene: TRBV7-9
abundance: -
j_gene: TRBJ2-3

CDR3nt: TGTGCCAGCAGGCCCCTAGGACAGGAGTACAATGAGCAGTTCTTC
CDR3aa: CASRPLGQEYNEQFF
d_gene: TRBD1
v_gene: TRBV27
abundance: -
j_gene: TRBJ2-1

CDR3nt: TGTGCCAGCAGCTCCCCGCCGGGACAGGGAGCCTACGAGCAGTACTTC
CDR3aa: CASSSPPGQGAYEQYF
d_gene: TRBD1
v_gene: TRBV5-4
abundance: few
j_gene: TRBJ2-7

CDR3nt: TGTGCCAGCACCCGGGACGCCTTCAGAGAGACCCAGTACTTC
CDR3aa: CASTRDAFRETQYF
d_gene: -
v_gene: TRBV28
abundance: many
j_gene: TRBJ2-5

CDR3nt: TGTGCCAGCAGTTTAGGACTATGGGGAGACCAGCCCCAGCATTTT
CDR3aa: CASSLGLWGDQPQHF
d_gene: -
v_gene: TRBV12-3/TRBV12-4
abundance: many
j_gene: TRBJ1-5

CDR3nt: TGCGCCAGCAGCCAACTCCTAGGGACCTACGAGCAGTACTTC
CDR3aa: CASSQLLGTYEQYF
d_gene: -
v_gene: TRBV4-1
abundance: few
j_gene: TRBJ2-7

CDR3nt: TGTGCCAGCACCTACAGGGGGCGCGAGCAGTACTTC
CDR3aa: CASTYRGREQYF
d_gene: TRBD1
v_gene: TRBV28
abundance: many
j_gene: TRBJ2-7

CDR3nt: TGCAGCTCGAAAGGGGGCAGCAACAGCGACCCCTACGAGCAGTACTTC
CDR3aa: CSSKGGSNSDPYEQYF
d_gene: TRBD1
v_gene: TRBV29-1
abundance: -
j_gene: TRBJ2-7

CDR3nt: TGTGCCAGCAGTTACCCAGACAACGAGCAGTACTTC
CDR3aa: CASSYPDNEQYF
d_gene: -
v_gene: TRBV6-2/TRBV6-3
abundance: many
j_gene: TRBJ2-7